A selection of T cell receptor beta chains follows, all from one sample in a study of cytomegalovirus exposure and HLA in healthy donors. Method: immunoSEQ multiplex PCR; TCRdb's copy keeps in-frame clones and lacks some. The table for this sample gives around 48,000 clones. The sample comprised PBMCs. These receptors were collected from a female donor in good health and CMV-seronegative. Both conserved end residues are part of each CDR3. Each record gives: V gene, CDR3 length, J gene, D gene, CDR3 protein. A D gene is named only where the DNA matches it firmly.

v_gene: TRBV6-5
len: 15
j_gene: TRBJ2-7
d_gene: NA
CDR3aa: CASIARRLIAGEQYF

v_gene: TRBV29-1
len: 13
j_gene: TRBJ1-1
d_gene: NA
CDR3aa: CSVEKGLNTEAFF

v_gene: TRBV5-6
len: 14
j_gene: TRBJ1-5
d_gene: TRBD1
CDR3aa: CASRPDRDNQPQHF

v_gene: TRBV19
len: 16
j_gene: TRBJ1-5
d_gene: TRBD1
CDR3aa: CASSPGTGGAHWPQHF

v_gene: TRBV4-2
len: 14
j_gene: TRBJ2-1
d_gene: NA
CDR3aa: CASSQEGGLDEQFF

v_gene: TRBV4-3
len: 17
j_gene: TRBJ1-1
d_gene: TRBD1
CDR3aa: CASSRTDRGFGGTEAFF

v_gene: TRBV30
len: 12
j_gene: TRBJ1-2
d_gene: TRBD1
CDR3aa: CACGERGRGYTF

v_gene: TRBV6-6
len: 15
j_gene: TRBJ2-1
d_gene: NA
CDR3aa: CASSLRGVPYNEQFF

v_gene: TRBV19
len: 17
j_gene: TRBJ2-7
d_gene: NA
CDR3aa: CASSIDLEGSSSYEQYF

v_gene: TRBV6-1
len: 17
j_gene: TRBJ1-6
d_gene: TRBD1
CDR3aa: CASSEGWTGKGYSPLHF

v_gene: TRBV28
len: 14
j_gene: TRBJ1-2
d_gene: NA
CDR3aa: CASSSRGLLIGYTF

v_gene: TRBV6-5
len: 15
j_gene: TRBJ2-5
d_gene: TRBD2
CDR3aa: CASSYSPSGQETQYF